A single sample is the source of the 17 T cell receptor beta chains below, sequenced in a study of blood T cell repertoires in COVID-19. Here immunoSEQ multiplex PCR was the method, and the copy in TCRdb shows in-frame clones only, minus some. The sample shows 150,000 to 200,000 clones, approximately 90% of them seen only once. The sample comprised PBMCs or T cells enriched from blood (not recorded which). These receptors originate from a woman aged 18-35 years who had recovered from COVID-19.

V and J are TRBV18 and TRBJ2-7; no reliable D call. Between the trimmed V and J ends, which lost 3 bases and 0 bases, there was a span of 3 bases. The length of the CDR3 is 12 residues. Germline V gives CDR1 KGHSH, CDR2 LQKENI. The CDR3 bases are TGTGCCAGCTCACCTAACTCCTACGAGCAGTACTTC. Amino acid sequence: CASSPNSYEQYF.

This clone was seen a few times. The CDR3 DNA sequence: TGTGCCAGCAGGCGAAATAGACAGTACGAGCAGTACTTC. Amino acids: CASRRNRQYEQYF. The chain uses TRBV27 and TRBJ2-7; tentative D call: TRBD1 (5 bases). CDR3 size: 13 residues. V dropped 6 bases and J dropped 4 bases, with 13 bases sitting between them. Germline V gene sequence: CDR1 MNHEY, CDR2 SMNVEV (reference sequence).

This chain links TRBV9 with TRBJ2-1, with 9 bases aligning to TRBD2. Trimming at V came to 0 bases and at J to 9 bases, leaving 7 bases not matched to a gene. The CDR3 sequence is 15 residues long. Germline CDR1 reads SGDLS; CDR2 reads YYNGEE. In DNA form, the CDR3 reads TGTGCCAGCAGCGTAGACGGGAGGCGGGGGGGTGAGCAGTTCTTC. Protein: CASSVDGRRGGEQFF.

The chain uses TRBV29-1 and TRBJ2-2; D unclear. The CDR3 length is 14 residues. V shed 4 bases and J shed 6 bases, with 15 bases lying between them. The germline gives CDR1 SQVTM, CDR2 ANQGSEA. Here the CDR3 reads CSVALGIEAGELFF. DNA for the CDR3: TGCAGCGTTGCATTGGGTATCGAGGCCGGGGAGCTGTTTTTT.

This clone has a single count. The chain has TRBV6-2 or TRBV6-3 and TRBJ2-7; D remains ambiguous. Germline CDR1 reads MNHEY; CDR2 reads SVGEGT. Trimming stripped 0 bases from V and 0 bases from J, with 12 bases between. The CDR3 is 16 residues long. CDR3 region: CASSYSSSLVSYEQYF. The CDR3 region has the DNA TGTGCCAGCAGTTACTCGAGTAGCTTGGTCTCCTACGAGCAGTACTTC.

The V gene is TRBV20-1, the J gene TRBJ2-7, with D possibly matching TRBD1 (5 bases). Germline assignment: CDR1 DFQATT and CDR2 SNEGSKA (reference sequence). The CDR3 is made up of 13 amino acids. Trimming stripped 3 bases from V and 5 bases from J, with 14 bases between. The CDR3 region has the DNA TGCAGTGCTAGTGGCAGGGTGAGGCACGAGCAGTACTTC. It yields the protein CSASGRVRHEQYF.

The V call is TRBV27, the J call TRBJ2-5; D is perhaps TRBD2 (5 bases). The CDR3 covers 13 residues. With 4 bases removed from V and 7 bases from J, the gap between germline ends came to 13 bases. Germline values: CDR1 MNHEY, CDR2 SMNVEV (reference sequence). The CDR3 loop reads CASSSGRERTQYF. The CDR3 coding sequence is TGTGCCAGCAGTTCCGGTAGGGAGAGGACCCAGTACTTC.

This rearrangement joins TRBV2 to TRBJ2-7; 9 bases map to TRBD1. Trimming at V came to 7 bases and at J to 3 bases, leaving 4 bases not matched to a gene. This CDR3 spans 13 amino acids. Germline V lookup: CDR1 SNHLY, CDR2 FYNNEI. The CDR3 nucleotides are TGTGCCAGCACCAGGGACAGGGTCTACGAGCAGTACTTC. Translated, it gives CASTRDRVYEQYF.

CDR3 nucleotide sequence: TGTGCCAGCAGGAACCGGGACAGGGTTCACAATGAGCAGTTCTTC. This codes for CASRNRDRVHNEQFF. The V and J genes are TRBV6-5 and TRBJ2-1; TRBD1 aligns across 9 bases. The germline gives CDR1 MNHEY, CDR2 SVGAGI. V gave up 6 bases and J gave up 5 bases; unmatched junction bases: 8. The CDR3 contains 15 residues.

V and J are TRBV9 and TRBJ2-1, with 10 nucleotides matching TRBD2. Trimming removed 3 bases from V and 6 bases from J; junction bases left unmatched: 15. The CDR3 length is 18 residues. Germline V gene data show CDR1 as SGDLS and CDR2 as YYNGEE. The CDR3 loop reads CASSARLAGGRRSNEQFF. The CDR3 DNA reads TGTGCCAGCAGCGCCCGACTAGCGGGCGGGAGGAGGTCCAATGAGCAGTTCTTC.

This clone was recorded once. This rearrangement joins TRBV7-2 to TRBJ2-1; 7 positions agree with TRBD2. Trimming at V came to 2 bases and at J to 9 bases, leaving 10 bases not matched to a gene. CDR1 is SGHTA, CDR2 FQGNSA, per germline. The CDR3 runs 15 residues. CDR3 coding DNA: TGTGCCAGCAGCTTACACAGCGGGATGGGGATTGAGCAGTTCTTC. Amino acids: CASSLHSGMGIEQFF.

V is TRBV5-6 and J is TRBJ2-3, with D maybe TRBD1 (5 bases). Trimming cost V 1 base and J 0 bases, with 6 bases left between them. Germline-derived CDR1 and CDR2 are SGHDT and YYEEEE. There are 14 residues in the CDR3. In DNA, the CDR3 is TGTGCCAGCAGCTTGAAGGGGAGCACAGATACGCAGTATTTT. The encoded protein is CASSLKGSTDTQYF.

V and J are TRBV25-1 and TRBJ2-7, with 8 bases aligning to TRBD1. V was pared by 2 bases and J by 6 bases, with 6 bases of the junction left unmatched. Germline lookup yields CDR1 MGHDK and CDR2 SYGVNS. This CDR3 is built from 14 residues. The CDR3 DNA sequence: TGTGCCAGCAGTGAAACCGGGACAGGCTCCGAGCAGTACTTC. Its translation is CASSETGTGSEQYF.

V and J are TRBV4-1 and TRBJ2-7; 8 positions agree with TRBD1. Trimming removed 1 base from V and 7 bases from J; junction bases left unmatched: 15. The CDR3 runs to 17 residues. Germline V gene sequence: CDR1 MGHRA, CDR2 YSYEKL. For the CDR3, the DNA is TGCGCCAGCAGCCAAGTCGGACAGGGTGCGGGGCCGGGGGAGCAGTACTTC. Its protein product is CASSQVGQGAGPGEQYF.

V gene TRBV29-1 combines with J gene TRBJ2-7; 14 positions agree with TRBD2. The CDR3 is made up of 16 amino acids. CDR1 and CDR2 from the germline V gene are SQVTM and ANQGSEA. V lost 1 base to trimming and J lost 6 bases; unmatched junction nucleotides: 8. CDR3 in amino acids: CSVEGVGTSGSFEQYF. DNA for the CDR3: TGCAGCGTTGAAGGGGTCGGGACTAGCGGGAGTTTCGAGCAGTACTTC.

Remarks on this clone: An end of the junction differs from the germline gene, which may be a read error. The CDR3, as DNA: TGTGCCGGGACCGCGGGCTCCTCCAATGAGCAGTTCTTC. Amino acid sequence: CAGTAGSSNEQFF. V gene TRBV30 combines with J gene TRBJ2-1, with D perhaps being TRBD1 or TRBD2 (5 bases each). The CDR3 is made up of 13 amino acids. Germline lookup yields CDR1 GTSNPN and CDR2 SVGIG (reference sequence). The variable domain in full, with the rest retrieved from reference TRBV30 and TRBJ2-1, is SQTIHQWPATLVQPVGSPLSLECTVEGTSNPNLYWYRQAAGRGLQLLFYSVGIGQISSEVPQNLSASRPQDRQFILSSKKLLLSDSGFYLCAGTAGSSNEQFFGPGTRLTVL.

This CDR3 is CASGLGQDTDTQYF. CDR3 nucleotide sequence: TGTGCTAGTGGTTTGGGACAGGACACAGATACGCAGTATTTT. The chain recombines TRBV12-5 with TRBJ2-3; perhaps TRBD1 as D (6 bases). V dropped 1 base and J dropped 2 bases, with 7 bases sitting between them. Germline CDR1 LGHNT, CDR2 FRNRAP. This CDR3 comprises 14 residues.